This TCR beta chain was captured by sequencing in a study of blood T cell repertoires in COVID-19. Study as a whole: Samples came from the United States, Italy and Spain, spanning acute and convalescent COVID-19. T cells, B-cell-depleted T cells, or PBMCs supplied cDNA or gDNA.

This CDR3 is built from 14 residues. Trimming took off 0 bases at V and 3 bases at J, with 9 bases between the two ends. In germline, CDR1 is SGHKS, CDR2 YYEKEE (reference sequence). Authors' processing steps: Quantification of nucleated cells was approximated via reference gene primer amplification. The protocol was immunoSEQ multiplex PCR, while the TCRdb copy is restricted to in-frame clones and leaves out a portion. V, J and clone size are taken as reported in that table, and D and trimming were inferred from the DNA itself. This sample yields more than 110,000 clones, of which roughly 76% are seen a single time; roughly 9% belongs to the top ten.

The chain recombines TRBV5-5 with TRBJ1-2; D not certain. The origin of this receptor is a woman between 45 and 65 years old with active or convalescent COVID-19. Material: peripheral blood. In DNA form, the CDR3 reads TGTGCCAGCAGCTTGGGTCTTTATGACTATGGCTACACCTTC. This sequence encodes CASSLGLYDYGYTF.